The TCR beta chain under discussion was sequenced for a study of lymphopenia after photon versus proton radiotherapy. Study-wide findings and caveats: Better survival with proton therapy was suggested as possible, not demonstrated. Relative stability marked proton patients; photon patients lost diversity and naive cells. Oligoclonal CD8+ Temra expansion after nadir drove photon patients' diversity drop.

The length of the CDR3 is 16 residues. Germline CDR1 reads LNHNV; CDR2 reads YYDKDF (reference sequence). With V trimmed by 5 bases and J by 9 bases, 18 bases remained unmatched. This table comes from immunoSEQ multiplex PCR, and its TCRdb copy is limited to in-frame clones, with some not included. The sample records 25,000 to 35,000 clones, 85% to 95% being singletons. The count of this clone is one. The target antigen is unknown. The rearrangement joins TRBV15 to TRBJ1-1; 7 nucleotides agree with TRBD1. The sample consisted of peripheral blood, taken from a patient treated with photon-based radiotherapy. The clonotype was recovered from a woman aged 45-65 years with cholangiocarcinoma. CDR3 region: CATSRHKQGWGEKAFF. CDR3 in DNA: TGTGCCACCAGCCGACATAAACAGGGGTGGGGAGAAAAAGCTTTCTTT.